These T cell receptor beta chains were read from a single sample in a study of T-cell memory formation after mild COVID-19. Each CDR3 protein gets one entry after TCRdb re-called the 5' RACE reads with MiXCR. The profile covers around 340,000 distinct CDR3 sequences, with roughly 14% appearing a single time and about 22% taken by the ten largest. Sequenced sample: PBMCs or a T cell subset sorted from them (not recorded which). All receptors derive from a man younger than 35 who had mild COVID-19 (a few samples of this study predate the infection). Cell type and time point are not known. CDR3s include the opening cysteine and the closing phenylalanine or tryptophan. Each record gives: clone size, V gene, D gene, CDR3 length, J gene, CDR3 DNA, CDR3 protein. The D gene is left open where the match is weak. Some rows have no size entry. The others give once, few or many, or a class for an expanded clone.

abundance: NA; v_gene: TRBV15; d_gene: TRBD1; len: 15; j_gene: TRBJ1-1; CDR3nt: TGTGCCACCAGCAGAGATCAGGGGGCAGGGACTGAAGCTTTCTTT; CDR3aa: CATSRDQGAGTEAFF
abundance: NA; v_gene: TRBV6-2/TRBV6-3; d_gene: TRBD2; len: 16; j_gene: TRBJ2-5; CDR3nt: TGTGCCAGCAGTTACTCTGCTAGCGGATACCAAGAGACCCAGTACTTC; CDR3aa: CASSYSASGYQETQYF
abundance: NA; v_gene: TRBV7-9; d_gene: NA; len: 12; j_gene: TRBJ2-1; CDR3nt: TGTGCCAGCAGCCCACGGACTCACACGCGGTTCTTC; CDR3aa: CASSPRTHTRFF
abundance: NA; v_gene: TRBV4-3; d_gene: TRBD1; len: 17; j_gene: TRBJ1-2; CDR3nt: TGCGCCAGCAGCCAACACCGGGGACAGCCCAGAAACTATGGCTACACCTTC; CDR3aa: CASSQHRGQPRNYGYTF
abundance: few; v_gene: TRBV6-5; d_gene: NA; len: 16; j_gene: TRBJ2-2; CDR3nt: TGTGCCAGCAGCCGCCGGGACACCTTTGGAGTAGGGGAGCTGTTTTTT; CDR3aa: CASSRRDTFGVGELFF
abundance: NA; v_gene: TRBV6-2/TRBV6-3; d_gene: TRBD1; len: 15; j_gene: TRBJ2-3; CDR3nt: TGTGCCAGCAGCCGGGGACAGGGAAGATCAGATACGCAGTATTTT; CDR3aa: CASSRGQGRSDTQYF
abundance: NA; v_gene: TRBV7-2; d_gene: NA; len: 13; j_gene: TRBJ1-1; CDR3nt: TGTGCCAGCAGCCCAGGTCCTAACAGAGAAGCTTTCTTT; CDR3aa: CASSPGPNREAFF
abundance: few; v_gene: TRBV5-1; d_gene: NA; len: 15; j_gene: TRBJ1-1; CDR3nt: TGCGCCAGCAGCTCGGATGCGGGGGTGAACACTGAAGCTTTCTTT; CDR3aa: CASSSDAGVNTEAFF
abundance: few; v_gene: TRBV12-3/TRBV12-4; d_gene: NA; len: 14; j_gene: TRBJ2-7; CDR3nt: TGTGCCAGCGCGAATTCGGACTACCAGTACGAGCAGTACTTC; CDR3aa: CASANSDYQYEQYF
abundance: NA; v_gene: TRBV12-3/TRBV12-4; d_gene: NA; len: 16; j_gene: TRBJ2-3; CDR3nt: TGTGCCAGCAGTACTACGGGGTTGTCAAGGGGAGATACGCAGTATTTT; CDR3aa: CASSTTGLSRGDTQYF
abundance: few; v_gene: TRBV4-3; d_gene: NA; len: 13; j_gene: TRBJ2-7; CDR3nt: TGCGCCAGCAGCCAAGTTCTGAGCTACGAGCAGTACTTC; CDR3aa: CASSQVLSYEQYF
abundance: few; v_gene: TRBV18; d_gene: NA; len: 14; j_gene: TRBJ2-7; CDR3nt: TGTGCCAGCTCGGGGTTACTCAGCTCCTACGAGCAGTACTTC; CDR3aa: CASSGLLSSYEQYF
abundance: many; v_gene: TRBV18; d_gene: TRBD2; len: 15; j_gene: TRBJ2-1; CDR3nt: TGTGCCAGCTCATCGACTAGCCACTCCTACAATGAGCAGTTCTTC; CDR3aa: CASSSTSHSYNEQFF
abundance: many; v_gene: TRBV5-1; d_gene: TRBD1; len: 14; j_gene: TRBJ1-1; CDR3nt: TGCGCCAGCACCCTGGACAGGCCGAACACTGAAGCTTTCTTT; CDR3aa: CASTLDRPNTEAFF
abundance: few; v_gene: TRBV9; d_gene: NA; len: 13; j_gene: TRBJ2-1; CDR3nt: TGTGCCAGCAGCGCGACCCCTACAAATGAGCAGTTCTTC; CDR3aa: CASSATPTNEQFF
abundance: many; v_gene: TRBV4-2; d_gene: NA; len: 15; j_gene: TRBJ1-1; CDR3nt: TGTGCCAGCAGCCAAGGAGGGCAGGGGAGGACTGAAGCTTTCTTT; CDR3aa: CASSQGGQGRTEAFF
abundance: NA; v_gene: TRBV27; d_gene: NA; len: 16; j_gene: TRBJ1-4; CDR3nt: TGTGCCAGCAGCACCTACACAGGGATGGCTAATGAAAAACTGTTTTTT; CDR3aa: CASSTYTGMANEKLFF
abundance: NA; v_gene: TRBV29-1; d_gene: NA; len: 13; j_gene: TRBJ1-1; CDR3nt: TGCAGCGTTGTACTGCAGGGGTACACTGAAGCTTTCTTT; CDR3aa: CSVVLQGYTEAFF
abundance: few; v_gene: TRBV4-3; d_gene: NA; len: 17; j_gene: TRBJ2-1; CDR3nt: TGCGCCAGCAGCCAACGTTTGACAGAGAGCTCCTACAATGAGCAGTTCTTC; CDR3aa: CASSQRLTESSYNEQFF
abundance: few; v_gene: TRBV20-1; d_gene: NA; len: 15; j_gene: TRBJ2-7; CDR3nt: TGCAGTGCTAGAGATACGGGCAGGGGGGCCTACGAGCAGTACTTC; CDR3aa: CSARDTGRGAYEQYF
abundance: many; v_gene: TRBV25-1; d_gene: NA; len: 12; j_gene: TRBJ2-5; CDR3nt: TGTGCCAGCAGGGACAGCGGAGAGACCCAGTACTTC; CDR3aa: CASRDSGETQYF
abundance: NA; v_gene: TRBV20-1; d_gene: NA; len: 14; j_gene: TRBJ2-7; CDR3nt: TGCAGTGCTAGAGATAGCGCAAGAGAATACGAGCAGTACTTC; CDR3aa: CSARDSAREYEQYF
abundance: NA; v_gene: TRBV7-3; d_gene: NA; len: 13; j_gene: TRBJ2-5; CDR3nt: TGTGCCAGCAGCTTAAGGGCTTTGGAGACCCAGTACTTC; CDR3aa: CASSLRALETQYF
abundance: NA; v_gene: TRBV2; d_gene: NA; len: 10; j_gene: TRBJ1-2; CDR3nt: TGTGCCAGCAGCGAATATGGCTACACCTTC; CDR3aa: CASSEYGYTF
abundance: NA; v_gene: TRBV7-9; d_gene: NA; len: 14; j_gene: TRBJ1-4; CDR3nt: TGTGCCAGCAGCCCCTTTGCTAGCGGTGAAAAACTGTTTTTT; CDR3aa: CASSPFASGEKLFF
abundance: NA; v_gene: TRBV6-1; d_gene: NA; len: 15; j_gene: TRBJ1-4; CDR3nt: TGTGCCAGCAGTCCCCGCGGAGGCCTTAATGAAAAACTGTTTTTT; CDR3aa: CASSPRGGLNEKLFF
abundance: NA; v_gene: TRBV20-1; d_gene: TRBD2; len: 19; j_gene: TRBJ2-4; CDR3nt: TGCAGTGCTAGGGGGACTAGCGGGGGTCGCGACCTGGCCAAAAACATTCAGTACTTC; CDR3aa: CSARGTSGGRDLAKNIQYF
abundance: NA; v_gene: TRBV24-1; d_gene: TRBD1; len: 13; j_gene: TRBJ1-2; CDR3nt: TGTGCCACCAGCAACAGGGGTGCCGAGGGCTACACCTTC; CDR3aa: CATSNRGAEGYTF
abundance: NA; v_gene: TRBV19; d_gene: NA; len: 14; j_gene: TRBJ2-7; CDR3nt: TGTGCCAGTAGTGAACAGGTCAGCTCCTACGAGCAGTACTTC; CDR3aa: CASSEQVSSYEQYF
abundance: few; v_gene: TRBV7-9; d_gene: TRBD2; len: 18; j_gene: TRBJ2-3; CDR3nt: TGTGCCAGCAGCCCGGTCATTAGGGCGGGGGGGCATCAAGATACGCAGTATTTT; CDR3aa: CASSPVIRAGGHQDTQYF
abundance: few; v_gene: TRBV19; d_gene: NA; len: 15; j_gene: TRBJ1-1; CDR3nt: TGTGCCAGTAGCAAGAACACAGGAAAGGGCACTGAAGCTTTCTTT; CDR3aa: CASSKNTGKGTEAFF
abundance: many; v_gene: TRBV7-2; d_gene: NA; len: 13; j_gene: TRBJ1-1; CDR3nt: TGTGCCAGCAGCTTAGGTACAGGGTATGAAGCTTTCTTT; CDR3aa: CASSLGTGYEAFF
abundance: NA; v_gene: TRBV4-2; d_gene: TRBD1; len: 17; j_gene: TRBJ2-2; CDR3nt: TGTGCCAGCCGGAGGGCCGGACAGGGGCTTGTGGGCGGGGAGCTGTTTTTT; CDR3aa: CASRRAGQGLVGGELFF
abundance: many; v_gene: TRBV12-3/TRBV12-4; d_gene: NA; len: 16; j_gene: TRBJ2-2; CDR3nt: TGTGCCAGCAGTTTAGCCCAGGGGTCGTACACCGGGGAGCTGTTTTTT; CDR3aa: CASSLAQGSYTGELFF
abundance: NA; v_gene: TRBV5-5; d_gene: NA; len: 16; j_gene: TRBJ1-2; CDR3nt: TGTGCCAGCAGCTTATCAACAGTCTCCATGAACTATGGCTACACCTTC; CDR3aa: CASSLSTVSMNYGYTF
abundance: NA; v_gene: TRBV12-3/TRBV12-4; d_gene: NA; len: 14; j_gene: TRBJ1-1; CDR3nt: TGTGCCAGCAGTTTAGCGCACGAGAACACTGAAGCTTTCTTT; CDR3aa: CASSLAHENTEAFF
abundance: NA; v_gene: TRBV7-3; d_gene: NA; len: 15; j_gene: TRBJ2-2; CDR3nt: TGTGCCAGCAGCCTCCAGGCCGCCGTTACCGGGGAGCTGTTTTTT; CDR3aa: CASSLQAAVTGELFF